Listed below are T cell receptor beta chains from one sample, sequenced in a study of long-term antiretroviral therapy in people with HIV. TCRdb's table, derived via immunoSEQ multiplex PCR, lists solely in-frame clones and lacks some. The profile covers more than 35,000 clones, with around 75% appearing a single time and roughly 4.9% taken by the ten largest. Sequenced material: unsorted PBMCs, taken 1.5 years after starting antiretroviral therapy. These receptors were collected from a man younger than 35 with HIV. The CDR3 runs from the conserved cysteine through the conserved F or W. D genes are given only for firm matches. Size is omitted from some rows. Given values are once, few, many or a class for expanded clones.

NA	TRBV20-1	NA	TRBJ2-7	CSAVGTYEQYF	TGCAGTGCCGTGGGGACCTACGAGCAGTACTTC
NA	TRBV2	NA	TRBJ2-5	CARRGQETQYF	TGTGCCCGCCGGGGGCAAGAGACCCAGTACTTC
TRBD1	TRBV6-6	NA	TRBJ1-4	CASSPPGTGDEKLFF	TGTGCCAGCAGCCCCCCCGGGACAGGGGATGAAAAACTGTTTTTT
NA	TRBV4-3	NA	TRBJ2-1	CASSQDIRSSYNEQFF	TGCGCCAGCAGCCAAGATATTCGCAGCTCCTACAATGAGCAGTTCTTC
TRBD1	TRBV6-6	NA	TRBJ1-2	CASSPGQGRVGYTF	TGTGCCAGCAGCCCCGGACAGGGGAGGGTTGGCTACACCTTC
NA	TRBV19	NA	TRBJ1-1	CASTLGGTEAFF	TGTGCCAGTACCCTAGGAGGCACTGAAGCTTTCTTT
NA	TRBV5-4	once	TRBJ2-1	CASSHRDYNEQFF	TGTGCCAGCAGCCACCGGGACTACAATGAGCAGTTCTTC
NA	TRBV27	once	TRBJ2-5	CASRDLEETQYF	TGTGCCAGCAGGGATCTCGAAGAGACCCAGTACTTC
NA	TRBV2	NA	TRBJ2-5	CASSTMTGLAGVETQYF	TGTGCCAGCAGTACAATGACAGGTTTGGCGGGAGTTGAGACCCAGTACTTC
NA	TRBV7-8	NA	TRBJ1-2	CASSLSAGIYGYTF	TGTGCCAGCAGCTTATCCGCAGGGATCTATGGCTACACCTTC
NA	TRBV6-1	NA	TRBJ2-2	CASSERVQGFWPNTGELFF	TGTGCCAGCAGTGAAAGGGTACAGGGTTTTTGGCCTAACACCGGGGAGCTGTTTTTT
NA	TRBV19	NA	TRBJ1-4	CASSTGLNEKLFF	TGTGCCAGTAGTACAGGGTTGAATGAAAAACTGTTTTTT
TRBD1	TRBV7-9	NA	TRBJ1-2	CASSPGTGYGYTF	TGTGCCAGCAGCCCCGGGACAGGATATGGCTACACCTTC
TRBD2	TRBV9	NA	TRBJ2-5	CASSPGLEETQYF	TGTGCCAGCAGCCCAGGACTAGAGGAGACCCAGTACTTC
NA	TRBV11-2	few	TRBJ1-2	CASSLVGSPYGYTF	TGTGCCAGCAGCTTAGTAGGCTCGCCCTATGGCTACACCTTC